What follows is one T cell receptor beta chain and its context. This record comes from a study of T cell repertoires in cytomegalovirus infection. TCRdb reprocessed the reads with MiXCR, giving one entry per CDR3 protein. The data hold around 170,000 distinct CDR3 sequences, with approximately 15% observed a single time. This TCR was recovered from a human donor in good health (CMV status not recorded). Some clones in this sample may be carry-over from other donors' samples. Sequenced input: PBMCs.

CDR3 DNA: TGCGCCAGCAGCCAATACGGACGGCTAGTCTCAGATACGCAGTATTTT. This encodes CASSQYGRLVSDTQYF. V gene TRBV4-1 combines with J gene TRBJ2-3; D call uncertain. The germline V gene has CDR1 MGHRA and CDR2 YSYEKL. The V end lost 2 bases, the J end lost 4 bases, and 16 bases lay between the germline ends. There are 16 residues in the CDR3.